The subject of this entry is one TCR beta chain. Its specific antigen is unknown. No qualities accompany the bases; no much larger clone lies one base away. This sample stems from a study of blood T cell repertoires in COVID-19 (dated by TCRdb to 2018 to 2020). Study-level background: Collaborator samples came from the United States, Italy and Spain and covered acute and convalescent phases of COVID-19. The prospective study material was composed of cDNA or gDNA derived from T cells, B-cell-depleted T cells, or PBMCs. Subjects who had been exposed to COVID-19, were actively infected with it, or had recovered from it provided the deeply sampled blood TCRbeta repertoires that made up the dataset. A freely available public database, intended as a resource for researchers studying the immune response to SARS-CoV-2, is where the repertoires were released. Samples came from the ongoing ImmuneRACE study (first 160 participants) plus 1,254 subjects from 6 global collaborators. The sample metadata nearly always contained a de-identified subject ID, COVID-19 status, age in years and sex. Where available, HLA class I and class II types were obtained from metadata supplied by the sample provider rather than from assay-based typing. Overall study outcomes, separate from this receptor: Clinical and demographic metadata were provided uncurated, with the amount varying by source and participant.

The collaborating institutions used their own protocols to collect whole blood in K2EDTA tubes. For TCRbeta analysis, collaborators shipped samples in one of three forms: frozen whole blood, isolated PBMCs, or DNA extracted from either of those sample types. CDR1 and CDR2, looked up from the germline V gene (reference sequence), are DFQATT and SNEGSKA. Including cysteine and phenylalanine, the CDR3 has 11 amino acids. This entry keeps only the CDR3 DNA: 33 bases, framed from base 1. Trimming at the junction amounts to 3 bases on V and 2 bases on J, and the germline ends lie 5 bases apart. TCRbeta CDR3 regions were amplified from genomic DNA by means of the immunoSEQ Assay, a bias-controlled multiplex PCR. The study's own analysis went as follows. The number of nucleated cells in each sample was estimated by amplification of reference gene primers within the assay. To quantify the absolute abundance of each unique TCRbeta CDR3 rearrangement, sequence reads were collapsed and filtered. For each sample, productive Simpson clonality was calculated as the square root of Simpson's diversity index over productive rearrangements. TCRdb took over this immuneACCESS table, retaining in-frame rearrangements with V and J assigned. Such tables are incomplete; in checked studies, under half of the missing clones stem from an unresolved V gene, and the remainder is unexplained. V and J calls and clone size are given by that table; D and trimming were obtained from the DNA. This sample is represented by fewer than 200,000 clones; about nine tenths of them were singletons. The ten largest clones add up to 20% of the sample.

The chain uses TRBV20-1 and TRBJ2-7, with no confidently assigned D gene. Sequenced sample: peripheral blood. The source of this sequence is a man aged 65-85 years with active or convalescent COVID-19. The CDR3 here reads CSASGPYEQYF. The sequence in DNA is TGCAGTGCTAGCGGTCCCTACGAGCAGTACTTC.